This T cell receptor beta chain was recorded in a study of blood T cell repertoires in COVID-19 (dated by TCRdb to 2018 to 2021). Regarding the study in general: Samples covering the acute and convalescent phases of COVID-19 were provided by collaborators in the United States, Italy and Spain. The sample metadata nearly always contained a de-identified subject ID, COVID-19 status, age in years and sex. The samples were drawn from two sources: the first 160 participants of the ongoing ImmuneRACE study, and 1,254 subjects contributed by 6 global collaborators. The dataset comprised deeply sampled blood TCRbeta repertoires from subjects exposed to, actively infected with, or recovered from COVID-19. The material from the prospective study consisted of cDNA or gDNA derived from T cells, B-cell-depleted T cells, or PBMCs. The repertoires were made available in a free public database intended to serve as a resource for research on the immune response to SARS-CoV-2. Where available, HLA class I and class II types were obtained from metadata supplied by the sample provider rather than from assay-based typing.

TCRbeta CDR3 regions were amplified from genomic DNA by means of the immunoSEQ Assay, a bias-controlled multiplex PCR. Processing in the source paper ran as follows. The number of nucleated cells in each sample was estimated from the amplification of reference gene primers within the assay. To quantify the absolute abundance of each unique TCRbeta CDR3 rearrangement, sequence reads were collapsed and filtered. For each sample, productive Simpson clonality was calculated as the square root of Simpson's diversity index over productive rearrangements. TCRdb took this table from immuneACCESS and kept in-frame rearrangements with V and J called. Such tables lack part of the clones; where checked against another copy, unresolved V genes explain under half of the gap, and the rest is unexplained. That table is the source of V, J and clone size, and D and trimming were worked out from the DNA. The sample table records 200,000 to 250,000 clones; 75% to 90% of these occur just once. The leading ten clones occupy about 3.1% of the sample.

As concerns this clone: Its antigen is still unknown. No clone much larger than this one lies a single base away; base qualities are absent.

Paper-wide results and their limitations: How much clinical and demographic metadata was included differed by source and by participant, and the metadata was provided uncurated.

Samples from volunteer blood donors who had recovered from COVID-19 were contributed by a second Seattle source. Whole blood was collected in K2EDTA tubes by collaborating institutions according to the institutions' own protocols. For TCRbeta analysis, collaborator samples were shipped as frozen whole blood, as isolated PBMCs, or as DNA extracted from either sample type. CDR1 and CDR2 were assigned from the germline V gene as MNHEY and SVGAGI. The CDR3, cysteine through phenylalanine, is 11 amino acids long. Only the CDR3 DNA stays, 33 bases, in frame from base 1. The chain couples TRBV6-5 to TRBJ2-7; 8 junctional bases match TRBD1. The sequencing input was peripheral blood. The TCR was taken from a woman aged 25 to 39 who had recovered from COVID-19. The CDR3 in this case is CGGQGSYEQYF. The DNA is as follows: TGTGGAGGACAGGGCTCCTACGAGCAGTACTTC.